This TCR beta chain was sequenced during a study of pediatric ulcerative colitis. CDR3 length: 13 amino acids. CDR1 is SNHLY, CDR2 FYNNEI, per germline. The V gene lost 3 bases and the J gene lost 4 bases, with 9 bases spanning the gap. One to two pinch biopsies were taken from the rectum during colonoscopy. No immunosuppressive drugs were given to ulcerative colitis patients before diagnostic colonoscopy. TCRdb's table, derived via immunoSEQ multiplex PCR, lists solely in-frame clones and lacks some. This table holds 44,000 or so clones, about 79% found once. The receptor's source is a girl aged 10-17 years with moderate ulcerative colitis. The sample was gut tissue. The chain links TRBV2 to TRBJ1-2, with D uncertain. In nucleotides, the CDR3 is TGTGCCAGCAGTGACAGGATAGCCTATGGCTACACCTTC. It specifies CASSDRIAYGYTF.